The present TCR beta chain was sequenced within a study of T cell responses to AZD1222 COVID-19 vaccine (dated by TCRdb to about 2021). Study-level background: AZD1222 recipients given second doses at about 4 weeks or at about 12 weeks were pooled, since spike-specific TCR depth and breadth were not found to differ between the two schedules. A total of about 250 trial participants underwent TCR sequencing, of whom 207 had received two doses of AZD1222 and some 26 had received two doses of the MenACWY control vaccine. Trial participants were enrolled into age subgroups of 18-55, 56-69 and 70-plus years, which contained around 150, 28 and 57 TCR-sequenced participants, respectively. Beyond this particular receptor, the publication reports: In the small 56-69-year group, the increase in depth fell short of significance, most likely because of low power. A significant rise in spike-specific TCR breadth and depth was observed after two AZD1222 doses relative to day 0 and relative to MenACWY recipients. The whole spike protein was spanned by vaccine-associated CD4 TCRs, and dominant responses were seen in regions 160-218 and 743-854. No day 14 peak-response samples were available, so repertoires were characterized only after the peak T cell response. Nearly half of unique spike-specific TCRs reportedly recognized epitopes outside regions mutated in the B.1.351 and B.1.1.7 variants. Participants were mostly white British and included more females than males, and it was suggested by the authors that clonal diversity may have been underestimated. Conclusions about previously exposed vaccinees are limited, since just six or seven AZD1222 recipients were seropositive for SARS-CoV-2 at baseline.

The CDR3 regions of human TCRbeta chains were subjected to immunosequencing. As for the original processing: TCRs in the repertoires were matched against a reference library of SARS-CoV-2-specific TCRs that had been generated with the MIRA antigen-specificity platform. Breadth was defined as the fraction of unique TCRs that were SARS-CoV-2-associated. Depth was defined as the fraction of total T cells that were SARS-CoV-2-associated. Using the MIRA data, each spike-specific TCR was assigned both to the spike region to which the TCR was reactive and to a CD4 or CD8 class. Log10-transformed breadth and depth values were compared by one-way ANOVA with Sidak's multiple comparisons tests. TCRdb carries this immuneACCESS record with in-frame sequences only. Its versions omit some clonotypes, under half of them owing to an unresolved V gene in the studies checked, with the rest unexplained. The DNA gave D and trimming, while V, J and clone size come from that table. A total of fewer than 90,000 clones appear in this sample, over 75% of them only once. Of the sample, about a tenth falls within the top ten clones.

The sample's time point label is to be understood as: baseline before first vaccination. Samples from vaccinated people were obtained from the UK trials COV001 and COV002, which included a single-blind randomized controlled phase 2/3 trial of AZD1222 (ChAdOx1 nCoV-19) in healthy adults. For TCRbeta chain sequencing, PBMC samples were collected from trial participants at day 0 and at day 28 after the second dose. To note about this clone: Its antigen specificity is not known. No much larger clone exists at a distance of one base, and base qualities are not known.

The germline V gene encodes CDR1 MNHEY and CDR2 SMNVEV (reference sequence). The germline V and J ends show losses of 1 base and 8 bases respectively, and no gene match explains 8 bases of the junction. From its cysteine to its phenylalanine, the CDR3 spans 16 amino acids. Only CDR3 DNA remains: 48 bases, in frame from the first base. The TCR was taken from an adult in good health. The sample here was peripheral blood, taken on day 0 of AZD1222 vaccination. The rearrangement joined TRBV27 to TRBJ1-6, with 7 bases in between that match TRBD1. Read as DNA, the sequence is TGTGCCAGCAGTTTATTCTCCGGGACAGCCTATTCACCCCTCCACTTT. This sequence encodes CASSLFSGTAYSPLHF.